Listed below are T cell receptor beta chains from one sample, sequenced in a study of PD-1 blockade in classical Hodgkin lymphoma. This table comes from immunoSEQ multiplex PCR, and its TCRdb copy is limited to in-frame clones, with some not included. Seen here are approximately 98,000 clones, 80% to 90% observed once, and the top ten hold 15% to 20%. The specimen comprised peripheral blood mononuclear cells (PBMCs), sampled before the second cycle of nivolumab. The receptors come from a human donor with classical Hodgkin lymphoma. CDR3s include the opening cysteine and the closing phenylalanine or tryptophan. A D gene is named only where the DNA matches it firmly. The size field is filled for only some rows; it gives once, few, many or a size class.

CDR3aa: CASSEAATGPLMNTEAFF; CDR3nt: TGTGCCAGCAGTGAAGCGGCGACAGGCCCCCTAATGAACACTGAAGCTTTCTTT; d_gene: -; v_gene: TRBV6-1; abundance: -; j_gene: TRBJ1-1
CDR3aa: CATAGEATNEKLFF; CDR3nt: TGTGCCACGGCGGGGGAGGCAACTAATGAAAAACTGTTTTTT; d_gene: -; v_gene: TRBV2; abundance: -; j_gene: TRBJ1-4
CDR3aa: CASSLAGGAGSSYNEQFF; CDR3nt: TGTGCCAGCAGCTTGGCAGGGGGGGCGGGGAGCTCCTACAATGAGCAGTTCTTC; d_gene: -; v_gene: TRBV5-4; abundance: -; j_gene: TRBJ2-1
CDR3aa: CASSQVGGEGEKLFF; CDR3nt: TGTGCCAGCAGCCAAGTCGGGGGCGAGGGAGAAAAACTGTTTTTT; d_gene: -; v_gene: TRBV4-2; abundance: -; j_gene: TRBJ1-4
CDR3aa: CASSYPDSPLHF; CDR3nt: TGTGCCAGCAGTTACCCGGATTCACCCCTCCACTTT; d_gene: -; v_gene: TRBV6-6; abundance: -; j_gene: TRBJ1-6
CDR3aa: CASSEISLDIKYEQYF; CDR3nt: -; d_gene: -; v_gene: TRBV6-1; abundance: -; j_gene: TRBJ2-7
CDR3aa: CASSPGTSSTDTQYF; CDR3nt: TGTGCCAGCAGCCCTGGAACGTCCAGCACAGATACGCAGTATTTT; d_gene: -; v_gene: TRBV2; abundance: -; j_gene: TRBJ2-3
CDR3aa: CSVEGTSGDNEQFF; CDR3nt: TGCAGCGTTGAAGGGACTAGCGGAGACAATGAGCAGTTCTTC; d_gene: TRBD2; v_gene: TRBV29-1; abundance: -; j_gene: TRBJ2-1
CDR3aa: CASSPSGAEAFF; CDR3nt: TGCGCCAGCAGCCCCTCTGGCGCTGAAGCTTTCTTT; d_gene: -; v_gene: TRBV4-1; abundance: -; j_gene: TRBJ1-1
CDR3aa: CASSEPASNEKLFF; CDR3nt: TGTGCCAGCAGTGAGCCGGCTTCTAATGAAAAACTGTTTTTT; d_gene: -; v_gene: TRBV2; abundance: -; j_gene: TRBJ1-4
CDR3aa: CASSLGSTEAFF; CDR3nt: TGTGCCAGCAGCTTGGGCAGCACTGAAGCTTTCTTT; d_gene: -; v_gene: TRBV5-6; abundance: few; j_gene: TRBJ1-1
CDR3aa: CASSLGQGAYEQYF; CDR3nt: TGTGCCAGCAGCCTGGGACAGGGGGCCTACGAGCAGTACTTC; d_gene: TRBD1; v_gene: TRBV7-2; abundance: -; j_gene: TRBJ2-7
CDR3aa: CASSQDHSGNYGYTF; CDR3nt: TGTGCCAGCAGCCAAGATCATTCAGGGAACTATGGCTACACCTTC; d_gene: -; v_gene: TRBV4-2; abundance: -; j_gene: TRBJ1-2
CDR3aa: CASRVGPNTGELFF; CDR3nt: TGTGCCAGCAGAGTGGGACCAAACACCGGGGAGCTGTTTTTT; d_gene: -; v_gene: TRBV7-9; abundance: -; j_gene: TRBJ2-2
CDR3aa: CASRRLGQETQYF; CDR3nt: TGTGCCAGTAGGCGACTGGGACAAGAGACCCAGTACTTC; d_gene: -; v_gene: TRBV19; abundance: -; j_gene: TRBJ2-5
CDR3aa: CASSLSTSQATDTQYF; CDR3nt: TGTGCCAGCAGTTTATCTACCAGCCAAGCCACAGATACGCAGTATTTT; d_gene: -; v_gene: TRBV28; abundance: once; j_gene: TRBJ2-3
CDR3aa: CASSTPGGRGGSYEQYF; CDR3nt: TGTGCCAGCAGTACCCCAGGTGGACGCGGAGGGTCCTACGAGCAGTACTTC; d_gene: -; v_gene: TRBV27; abundance: -; j_gene: TRBJ2-7
CDR3aa: CASSYGTGFEQYF; CDR3nt: TGTGCCAGCAGTTACGGTACAGGGTTCGAGCAGTACTTC; d_gene: -; v_gene: TRBV6-5; abundance: -; j_gene: TRBJ2-7
CDR3aa: CASSRTPTYEQYF; CDR3nt: TGTGCCAGCAGTAGGACCCCCACGTACGAGCAGTACTTC; d_gene: -; v_gene: TRBV28; abundance: -; j_gene: TRBJ2-7
CDR3aa: CASSPTGANYGYTF; CDR3nt: TGTGCCAGCAGCCCAACAGGGGCGAACTATGGCTACACCTTC; d_gene: TRBD1; v_gene: TRBV6-5; abundance: -; j_gene: TRBJ1-2
CDR3aa: CASREQGARAYEQYF; CDR3nt: TGTGCCAGCAGGGAGCAGGGGGCGAGGGCCTACGAGCAGTACTTC; d_gene: TRBD1; v_gene: TRBV28; abundance: -; j_gene: TRBJ2-7
CDR3aa: CASSPTGLGYTF; CDR3nt: TGTGCCAGCTCACCCACAGGTCTCGGCTACACCTTC; d_gene: -; v_gene: TRBV18; abundance: -; j_gene: TRBJ1-2
CDR3aa: CASSPGDSSATNEKLFF; CDR3nt: TGTGCCAGCAGCCCGGGGGACTCATCGGCAACTAATGAAAAACTGTTTTTT; d_gene: -; v_gene: TRBV5-4; abundance: -; j_gene: TRBJ1-4
CDR3aa: CASSYDTGNTEAFF; CDR3nt: TGTGCCAGCAGCTACGACACTGGGAACACTGAAGCTTTCTTT; d_gene: -; v_gene: TRBV5-4; abundance: -; j_gene: TRBJ1-1
CDR3aa: CASSYPQETQYF; CDR3nt: TGTGCCAGCAGTTACCCCCAAGAGACCCAGTACTTC; d_gene: -; v_gene: TRBV6-6; abundance: -; j_gene: TRBJ2-5
CDR3aa: CASSPSPGAVEQFF; CDR3nt: TGCGCCAGCAGCCCTAGTCCGGGAGCGGTTGAGCAGTTCTTC; d_gene: -; v_gene: TRBV4-1; abundance: -; j_gene: TRBJ2-1
CDR3aa: CASSGQSTYEQYF; CDR3nt: TGTGCCAGTAGTGGCCAGTCGACCTACGAGCAGTACTTC; d_gene: -; v_gene: TRBV19; abundance: -; j_gene: TRBJ2-7
CDR3aa: CASSLLLEDLYNEQFF; CDR3nt: TGTGCCAGCAGCTTATTGCTAGAAGACCTCTACAATGAGCAGTTCTTC; d_gene: -; v_gene: TRBV7-6; abundance: -; j_gene: TRBJ2-1
CDR3aa: CASSFDLPGKGFEKLFF; CDR3nt: TGTGCCAGCAGTTTCGATCTTCCGGGAAAGGGGTTTGAAAAACTGTTTTTT; d_gene: -; v_gene: TRBV27; abundance: -; j_gene: TRBJ1-4
CDR3aa: CASSHAMADTQYF; CDR3nt: TGTGCCAGCAGCCACGCTATGGCAGATACGCAGTATTTT; d_gene: -; v_gene: TRBV11-3; abundance: -; j_gene: TRBJ2-3
CDR3aa: CASSSLAGVGATELFF; CDR3nt: TGTGCCAGCAGTTCACTAGCGGGAGTAGGGGCCACCGAGCTGTTTTTT; d_gene: TRBD2; v_gene: TRBV6-4; abundance: -; j_gene: TRBJ2-2
CDR3aa: CASSQTDLGVNYGYTF; CDR3nt: TGCGCCAGCAGCCAGACAGACCTGGGCGTCAACTATGGCTACACCTTC; d_gene: -; v_gene: TRBV4-1; abundance: -; j_gene: TRBJ1-2
CDR3aa: CASSQDLGTGSWEQFF; CDR3nt: TGCGCCAGCAGCCAAGATCTCGGGACAGGGTCTTGGGAGCAGTTCTTC; d_gene: TRBD1; v_gene: TRBV4-3; abundance: -; j_gene: TRBJ2-1
CDR3aa: CASSLGQGVMNTEAFF; CDR3nt: TGTGCCAGCAGTTTGGGACAGGGGGTAATGAACACTGAAGCTTTCTTT; d_gene: TRBD1; v_gene: TRBV7-2; abundance: -; j_gene: TRBJ1-1
CDR3aa: CASYLGGTAEYEQYF; CDR3nt: TGTGCCAGTTATCTTGGGGGGACCGCCGAGTACGAGCAGTACTTC; d_gene: -; v_gene: TRBV6-6; abundance: -; j_gene: TRBJ2-7
CDR3aa: CASSLIGGLQPQHF; CDR3nt: TGTGCCAGCAGCTTGATCGGGGGGCTTCAGCCCCAGCATTTT; d_gene: -; v_gene: TRBV7-8; abundance: -; j_gene: TRBJ1-5
CDR3aa: CASSTRDKSYEQYF; CDR3nt: TGTGCCAGCAGTACCCGGGACAAATCCTACGAGCAGTACTTC; d_gene: -; v_gene: TRBV6-5; abundance: -; j_gene: TRBJ2-7
CDR3aa: CASSQGTSGKSEQFF; CDR3nt: TGCGCCAGCAGCCAAGGGACTAGCGGGAAGTCGGAGCAGTTCTTC; d_gene: TRBD2; v_gene: TRBV4-1; abundance: -; j_gene: TRBJ2-1
CDR3aa: CASSQDGTGGYGYTF; CDR3nt: TGCGCCAGCAGCCAAGATGGGACAGGGGGCTATGGCTACACCTTC; d_gene: TRBD1; v_gene: TRBV4-3; abundance: -; j_gene: TRBJ1-2
CDR3aa: CASRLGLAGSTDTQYF; CDR3nt: TGTGCCAGCAGACTGGGACTAGCGGGATCCACAGATACGCAGTATTTT; d_gene: TRBD2; v_gene: TRBV6-6; abundance: -; j_gene: TRBJ2-3
CDR3aa: CASSHTQGTGANVLTF; CDR3nt: TGCGCCAGCAGCCATACACAGGGGACTGGGGCCAACGTCCTGACTTTC; d_gene: TRBD1; v_gene: TRBV4-1; abundance: -; j_gene: TRBJ2-6
CDR3aa: CASSETGEAFF; CDR3nt: TGTGCCAGCAGTGAAACGGGTGAAGCTTTCTTT; d_gene: -; v_gene: TRBV25-1; abundance: -; j_gene: TRBJ1-1
CDR3aa: CASSETRTDTQYF; CDR3nt: TGTGCCAGTAGTGAGACACGCACAGATACGCAGTATTTT; d_gene: -; v_gene: TRBV19; abundance: -; j_gene: TRBJ2-3
CDR3aa: CASSPLAGVRNEQFF; CDR3nt: TGTGCCAGCTCACCTTTAGCGGGAGTGAGAAATGAGCAGTTCTTC; d_gene: TRBD2; v_gene: TRBV18; abundance: -; j_gene: TRBJ2-1
CDR3aa: CASSQERSLQNVEQYF; CDR3nt: TGTGCCAGCAGCCAAGAACGGTCTCTACAGAATGTCGAGCAGTACTTC; d_gene: -; v_gene: TRBV4-2; abundance: -; j_gene: TRBJ2-7
CDR3aa: CASSRRQGAAPGELFF; CDR3nt: TGTGCTAGCAGCCGGAGACAGGGGGCCGCGCCTGGGGAGCTGTTTTTT; d_gene: TRBD1; v_gene: TRBV7-7; abundance: once; j_gene: TRBJ2-2
CDR3aa: CASSESRLAASTDTQYF; CDR3nt: TGCGCCAGCAGTGAGTCGAGACTAGCGGCTAGCACAGATACGCAGTATTTT; d_gene: TRBD2; v_gene: TRBV10-1; abundance: -; j_gene: TRBJ2-3
CDR3aa: CASSTGLYEQYF; CDR3nt: TGCGCCAGCTCCACAGGGCTGTACGAGCAGTACTTC; d_gene: -; v_gene: TRBV10-2; abundance: -; j_gene: TRBJ2-7
CDR3aa: CASSLARGGTGELFF; CDR3nt: TGTGCCAGCTCACTGGCCAGGGGTGGCACCGGGGAGCTGTTTTTT; d_gene: -; v_gene: TRBV18; abundance: -; j_gene: TRBJ2-2
CDR3aa: CASRGLERTDTQYF; CDR3nt: TGTGCCAGCAGAGGACTAGAACGTACAGATACGCAGTATTTT; d_gene: TRBD2; v_gene: TRBV6-5; abundance: -; j_gene: TRBJ2-3
CDR3aa: CAWSAHLMNTEAFF; CDR3nt: TGTGCCTGGAGTGCCCACCTCATGAACACTGAAGCTTTCTTT; d_gene: -; v_gene: TRBV30; abundance: few; j_gene: TRBJ1-1
CDR3aa: CASSLNARTGPQPNTEAFF; CDR3nt: TGTGCCAGCAGCTTAAACGCTAGGACAGGTCCTCAACCTAACACTGAAGCTTTCTTT; d_gene: TRBD1; v_gene: TRBV11-1; abundance: -; j_gene: TRBJ1-1
CDR3aa: CASSFQGRYEQFF; CDR3nt: TGTGCCAGCAGCTTTCAGGGGAGGTATGAGCAGTTCTTC; d_gene: -; v_gene: TRBV11-2; abundance: -; j_gene: TRBJ2-1
CDR3aa: CASSAGSGQGDSPLHF; CDR3nt: TGTGCCAGCAGTGCGGGGTCGGGACAGGGGGATTCACCCCTCCACTTT; d_gene: TRBD1; v_gene: TRBV6-1; abundance: -; j_gene: TRBJ1-6
CDR3aa: CASSPRRSSYEQYF; CDR3nt: TGCGCCAGCAGCCCACGTCGGAGCTCCTACGAGCAGTACTTC; d_gene: -; v_gene: TRBV5-1; abundance: -; j_gene: TRBJ2-7